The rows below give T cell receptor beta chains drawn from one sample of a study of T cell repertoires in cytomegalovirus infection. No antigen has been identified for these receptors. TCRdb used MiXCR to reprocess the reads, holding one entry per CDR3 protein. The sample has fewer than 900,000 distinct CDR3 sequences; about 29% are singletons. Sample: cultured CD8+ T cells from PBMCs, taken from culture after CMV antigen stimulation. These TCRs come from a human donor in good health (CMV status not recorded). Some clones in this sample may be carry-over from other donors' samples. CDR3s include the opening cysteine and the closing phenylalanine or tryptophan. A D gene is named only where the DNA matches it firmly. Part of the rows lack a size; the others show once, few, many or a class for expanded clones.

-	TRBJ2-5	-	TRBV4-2	TGTGCCAGCAGCCAAGGTTTTTTCTCCGGGGAGACCCAGTACTTC	CASSQGFFSGETQYF
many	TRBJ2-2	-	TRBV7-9	TGTGCCAGCAGCTTAGTAGGGTCGAACACCGGGGAGCTGTTTTTT	CASSLVGSNTGELFF
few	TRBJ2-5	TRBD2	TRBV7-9	TGTGCCAGCAGCCCAAAAATAGCGGGGGTAGAGACCCAGTACTTC	CASSPKIAGVETQYF
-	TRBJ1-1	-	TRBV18	TGTGCCAGCTCACCAGTGGGCGTGGAGACTGAAGCTTTCTTT	CASSPVGVETEAFF
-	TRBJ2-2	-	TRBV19	TGTGCCAGTAGTCTGGGACAACCAGGGGACACCGGGGAGCTGTTTTTT	CASSLGQPGDTGELFF
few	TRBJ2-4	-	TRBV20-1	TGCAGTGCTAGAGATGGAACGAACGCCAAAAACATTCAGTACTTC	CSARDGTNAKNIQYF
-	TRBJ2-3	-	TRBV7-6	TGTGCCAGCAGCTTATGGGGCAGGGAGACAGATACGCAGTATTTT	CASSLWGRETDTQYF
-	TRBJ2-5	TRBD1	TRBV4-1	TGCGCCAGCAGCCGGCCCAAGGGGGCGAGTAAAGAGACCCAGTACTTC	CASSRPKGASKETQYF
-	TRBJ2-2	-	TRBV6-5	TGTGCCAGCAGTTATTACGAGAGGGGCGGGGAGCTGTTTTTT	CASSYYERGGELFF
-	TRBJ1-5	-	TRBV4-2	TGTGCCAGCAGCCAAGAAGGAGGTTGGGGCAATCAGCCCCAGCATTTT	CASSQEGGWGNQPQHF
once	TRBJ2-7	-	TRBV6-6	TGTGCCAGCTTCTCCCCCCTCGGCGAGCAGTACTTC	CASFSPLGEQYF
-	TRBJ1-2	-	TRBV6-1	TGTGCCAGCAGTGAATGGGCAGGTGCGAACTATGGCTACACCTTC	CASSEWAGANYGYTF
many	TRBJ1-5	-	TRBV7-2	TGTGCCAGCAGCCAACCAACTCAGGGCCCATCGACGCCCCAGCATTTT	CASSQPTQGPSTPQHF
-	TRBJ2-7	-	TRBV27	TGTGCCAGCAGTTTAGGTCCAGGCCGGACTTACGACGAGCAGTACTTC	CASSLGPGRTYDEQYF
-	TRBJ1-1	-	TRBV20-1	TGCAGTGCTAGCGCGCTCCCCCCAACTGAAGCTTTCTTT	CSASALPPTEAFF
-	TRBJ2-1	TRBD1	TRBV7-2	TGTGCCAGCAGCGGAAGACAGGGGGATTGGAATGAGCAGTTCTTC	CASSGRQGDWNEQFF
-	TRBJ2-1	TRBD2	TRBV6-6	TGTGCCAGCAGGTACTCCAGGACTAGCGGTCACAATGAGCAGTTCTTC	CASRYSRTSGHNEQFF
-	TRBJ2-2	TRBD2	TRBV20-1	TGCAGTGCTAGAGACCCAACGTCCGGGAGGATGTCCGGGGAGCTGTTTTTT	CSARDPTSGRMSGELFF
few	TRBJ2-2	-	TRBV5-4	TGTGCCAGCAGCTCCGCCGCCGACAACACCGGGGAGCTGTTTTTT	CASSSAADNTGELFF
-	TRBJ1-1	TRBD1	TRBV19	TGTGCCAGTAGTACAGGGGGCGAGAACACTGAAGCTTTCTTT	CASSTGGENTEAFF
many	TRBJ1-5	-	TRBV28	TGTGCCAGCAGTTTTCGGGATAGCAATCAGCCCCAGCATTTT	CASSFRDSNQPQHF
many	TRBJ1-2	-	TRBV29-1	TGCAGCATCAACCGGGACGGTGGAGGCTACACCTTC	CSINRDGGGYTF
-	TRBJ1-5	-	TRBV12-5	TGTGCTAGTGGTTTGGCCGACTTGGACGGCCTCTCAGGACTCCAGCATTTT	CASGLADLDGLSGLQHF
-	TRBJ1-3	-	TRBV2	TGTGCCAGCAGCCCGGGACGTACGAGCTCTGGAAACACCATATATTTT	CASSPGRTSSGNTIYF
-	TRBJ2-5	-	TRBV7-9	TGTGCCAGCAGCTCGGGGGCAGAGGGGACAGAGACCCAGTACTTC	CASSSGAEGTETQYF
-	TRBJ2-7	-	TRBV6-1	TGTGCCAGCAGTGAACAGGAGGGTTCCTCCTACAAGCAGTACTTC	CASSEQEGSSYKQYF
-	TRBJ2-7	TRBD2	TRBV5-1	TGCGCCAGCAGCTTGGAACTAGCGGGGGGCTACGAGCAGTACTTC	CASSLELAGGYEQYF
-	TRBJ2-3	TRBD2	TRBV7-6	TGTGCCAGCAGCTTAGTTGGCGGGGGGGCGGATACGCAGTATTTT	CASSLVGGGADTQYF
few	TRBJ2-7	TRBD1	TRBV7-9	TGTGCCAGCAGTCTCCCTCGGCAGGGGGACCGCGAATCGGGGGAGCAGTACTTC	CASSLPRQGDRESGEQYF
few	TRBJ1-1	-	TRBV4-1	TGTGCCAGCAGCCAAGAAGGACGGAACACTGAAGCTTTCTTT	CASSQEGRNTEAFF
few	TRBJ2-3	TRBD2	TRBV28	TGTGCCAGCAGTCTCCCCTATAGCGGGGGGGCAGATACGCAGTATTTT	CASSLPYSGGADTQYF
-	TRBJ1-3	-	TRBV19	TGTGCCAGTAGTACCGACATCTCTGGAAACACCATATATTTT	CASSTDISGNTIYF
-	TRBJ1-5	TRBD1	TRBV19	TGTGCCAGTAGTATAGATCCGGCCAGGGGGTATGATCAGCCCCAGCATTTT	CASSIDPARGYDQPQHF